This passage covers 19 T cell receptor beta chains from one sample sequenced in a study of shared clonotypes between healthy human individuals. Clones were sequenced by immunoSEQ multiplex PCR, and TCRdb holds only the in-frame ones, with some missing. The sample records some 2.3 million clones, approximately 93% being singletons. The specimen was naive CD4+ T cells from PBMCs. The subset is: CD45RA+ positively selected. These receptors all come from a man aged 18 to 29 in good health. Some clones in this sample may be carry-over from other donors' samples.

The J gene is TRBJ2-7, the V gene TRBV18; 9 nucleotides line up with TRBD2. Trimming at V came to 3 bases and at J to 6 bases, leaving 9 bases not matched to a gene. Germline V gene sequence: CDR1 KGHSH, CDR2 LQKENI. The CDR3 length is 15 residues. The CDR3 nucleotides are TGTGCCAGCTCACCCCCGGATAGCGGGAGTCTCGAGCAGTACTTC. Translation: CASSPPDSGSLEQYF.

This rearrangement joins TRBV5-1 to TRBJ2-7; 7 bases map to TRBD1. The V segment lost 4 bases and the J segment 2 bases; nucleotides outside the gene matches: 9. From germline, CDR1 is SGHRS and CDR2 YFSETQ. The CDR3 runs to 15 residues. The CDR3 region has the DNA TGCGCCAGCAGCCCGGCCGGGACAGCGCCCTACGAGCAGTACTTC. Translated, it gives CASSPAGTAPYEQYF.

The V and J genes are TRBV6-7 and TRBJ1-3; D unresolved. TRBV6-7 is an open reading frame whose function is uncertain. The CDR3 runs to 16 residues. Trimming shortened V by 0 bases and J by 0 bases, and 9 bases separated the two germline ends. Written as DNA, the CDR3 is TGTGCCAGCAGTTACTCGGCAGGCTCCTCTGGAAACACCATATATTTT. Protein sequence: CASSYSAGSSGNTIYF.

The V and J genes are TRBV2 and TRBJ2-1, with D possibly being TRBD1 (6 bases). The germline V gene has CDR1 SNHLY and CDR2 FYNNEI. Trimming shortened V by 6 bases and J by 9 bases, and 12 bases separated the two germline ends. The CDR3 is made up of 12 amino acids. CDR3 DNA: TGTGCCAGCAGACCACAGGGCGCTGAGCAGTTCTTC. This codes for CASRPQGAEQFF.

The chain joins TRBV6-6 to TRBJ2-5; D gene unclear. The V gene lost 6 bases and the J gene lost 4 bases, with 18 bases spanning the gap. There are 15 residues in the CDR3. The germline gives CDR1 MNHNY, CDR2 SVGAGI (reference sequence). The CDR3 reads CASSPRHSLLETQYF. CDR3 bases: TGTGCCAGCAGCCCCCGGCACAGTCTTTTAGAGACCCAGTACTTC.

The chain links TRBV27 to TRBJ2-1, with TRBD2 matching over 7 bases. V shed 10 bases and J 3 bases; nucleotides not matched to a gene: 12. Germline CDR1 is MNHEY and CDR2 is SMNVEV (reference sequence). The CDR3 spans 15 residues. The chain's CDR3 is CATRDSGGNYNEQFF. The CDR3 bases are TGTGCCACCCGGGACTCGGGAGGTAACTACAATGAGCAGTTCTTC.

J is TRBJ2-2 and V is TRBV23-1, with D possibly TRBD2 on 6 matching bases. TRBV23-1 is classed as an ORF, of uncertain function. The length of the CDR3 is 18 residues. V was cut by 10 bases and J by 5 bases, with 29 bases left in between. CDR3 sequence (DNA): TGCGCCAACGCCGGGGGAAGTCACAAACTAAGAGGGACCGGGGAGCTGTTTTTT. It is translated as CANAGGSHKLRGTGELFF.

The V and J genes are TRBV5-1 and TRBJ1-2; a possible D gene is TRBD1 (6 bases). V was clipped by 4 bases and J by 4 bases, with 8 bases between them. The V gene's germline CDR1 is SGHRS and CDR2 YFSETQ. The CDR3 sequence is 12 residues long. The CDR3 loop reads CASSTGTYGYTF. CDR3 coding DNA: TGCGCCAGCAGCACAGGGACCTATGGCTACACCTTC.

CDR3 in amino acids: CASSTDRGDEQFF. In nucleotides, the CDR3 is TGTGCCAGCAGCACAGACAGGGGCGATGAGCAGTTCTTC. The chain recombines TRBV11-1 with TRBJ2-1; TRBD1 agrees at 8 bases. This CDR3 is 13 amino acids long. The V gene's germline CDR1 is SGHAT and CDR2 FQDESV (reference sequence). Trimming removed 5 bases from V and 8 bases from J; junction bases left unmatched: 5.

The CDR3 loop is CASSLKETSGIYEQYF. The CDR3 DNA reads as TGCGCCAGCAGCTTGAAAGAGACTAGCGGTATCTACGAGCAGTACTTC. The J gene is TRBJ2-7, the V gene TRBV5-1; 9 nucleotides line up with TRBD2. With 1 base clipped from V and 3 bases from J, the junction kept 8 bases outside the gene matches. The CDR3 is 16 amino acids. Germline CDR1 is SGHRS and CDR2 is YFSETQ.

This sequence joins TRBV5-4 and TRBJ2-2, with D uncertain. Germline V gene sequence: CDR1 SGHNT, CDR2 YYREEE (reference sequence). This CDR3 is 13 amino acids long. V dropped 2 bases and J dropped 8 bases, with 10 bases sitting between them. This chain's CDR3 is CASSFSQIGELFF. Here the CDR3 DNA reads TGTGCCAGCAGCTTTTCTCAGATTGGGGAGCTGTTTTTT.

The V and J genes are TRBV6-1 and TRBJ2-2, with D uncertain. V lost 4 bases to trimming and J lost 6 bases, with 12 bases between them. CDR1 and CDR2 (germline): MNHNS, SASEGT. The CDR3 length is 14 residues. The CDR3: CASSVQIGAGELFF. CDR3 DNA: TGTGCCAGCAGTGTCCAGATTGGGGCCGGGGAGCTGTTTTTT.

The rearrangement joins TRBV28 to TRBJ2-3, with 9 bases matching TRBD1. CDR1 and CDR2 from the germline V gene are MDHEN and SYDVKM. The CDR3 has 16 amino acids. J was trimmed by 3 bases and V by 4 bases; bases with no gene match: 8. In DNA form, the CDR3 reads TGTGCCAGCAGTTCACTACAGGGGGCAAGGACAGATACGCAGTATTTT. Translation gives CASSSLQGARTDTQYF.

The rearrangement joins TRBV5-1 to TRBJ1-3; D possibly corresponds to TRBD1 (5 bases). The V and J ends lost 2 bases and 0 bases respectively, with 12 bases between them. In germline, CDR1 is SGHRS, CDR2 YFSETQ. This CDR3 is built from 16 residues. This CDR3 is CASSFSQGSSGNTIYF. The CDR3 region has the DNA TGCGCCAGCAGCTTTTCCCAGGGAAGCTCTGGAAACACCATATATTTT.

The genes are TRBV6-1 and TRBJ2-7; 10 bases map to TRBD1. V trimming: 10 bases; J trimming: 6 bases; junction bases outside the gene matches: 12. This CDR3 is 14 amino acids long. Germline CDR1 reads MNHNS; CDR2 reads SASEGT. The CDR3 loop is CATNTGTGELEQYF. The CDR3 DNA follows: TGTGCCACCAATACCGGGACAGGGGAACTCGAGCAGTACTTC.

The rearrangement joins TRBV29-1 to TRBJ1-2; the D is unclear. This CDR3 region has 12 residues. Germline CDR1 is SQVTM and CDR2 is ANQGSEA. V was shortened by 6 bases and J by 2 bases, with 10 bases between the two germline ends. CDR3 region: CSVNPSNYGYTF. The DNA for the CDR3 is TGCAGCGTGAATCCCTCCAACTATGGCTACACCTTC.

The genes are TRBV10-2 and TRBJ2-7; possible D gene TRBD2, 6 bases. CDR1 and CDR2 from the germline V gene are WSHSY and SAAADI. The CDR3 sequence is 14 residues long. Trimming stripped 4 bases from V and 2 bases from J, with 12 bases between. CDR3 nucleotides: TGCGCCAGCAGTGGCGGCGGGACGCCCTACGAGCAGTACTTC. The encoded protein is CASSGGGTPYEQYF.

V is TRBV7-2 and J is TRBJ2-5, with 9 bases matching TRBD2. Germline V gene data show CDR1 as SGHTA and CDR2 as FQGNSA. The CDR3 runs 17 residues. V lost 1 base and J lost 5; bases outside the gene matches: 11. The DNA for the CDR3 is TGTGCCAGCAGCTTAGTGGGGGTAGCGGGAGTGCGGGAGACCCAGTACTTC. It codes for CASSLVGVAGVRETQYF.

The rearrangement links TRBV7-6 to TRBJ1-5, with D unclear. Trimming left V 2 bases short and J 1 base short, with 3 bases between. The CDR3 contains 13 residues. Germline V CDR1 and CDR2: SGHVS, FNYEAQ. The CDR3 coding sequence is TGTGCCAGCAGCTTATCGAGCAATCAGCCCCAGCATTTT. The encoded protein is CASSLSSNQPQHF.